Following are 20 T cell receptor beta chains from one sample sequenced in a study of shared clonotypes between healthy human individuals. This table comes from immunoSEQ multiplex PCR, and its TCRdb copy is limited to in-frame clones, with some not included. The table includes more than 2 million clones, 95% detected once. Specimen: naive CD4+ T cells sorted from blood. Documented subset: CD45RA+ positively selected. These receptors were taken from a man between 18 and 35 years old in good health.

As concerns this clone: A junction boundary mismatches the germline segment, possibly from a read error. Other DNA sequences in this sample translate to the same CDR3. The rearrangement uses TRBV28 and TRBJ1-2, with 9 bases that match TRBD1. Germline lookup yields CDR1 MDHEN and CDR2 SYDVKM. This CDR3 has 15 amino acids. The CDR3 is CASSSGGDRVYGYTF. CDR3 in DNA: TGCGCCAGCAGTTCCGGTGGGGACAGGGTCTATGGCTACACCTTC.

The chain couples TRBV5-1 to TRBJ2-3; TRBD2 agrees at 14 bases. The CDR3 is 19 residues long. V gave up 2 bases and J gave up 0 bases; unmatched junction bases: 8. CDR1 and CDR2 (germline): SGHRS, YFSETQ. The CDR3 nucleotides are TGCGCCAGCAGCTTCCGGGGACTAGCGGGAGTTGTTAGCACAGATACGCAGTATTTT. Translated, it gives CASSFRGLAGVVSTDTQYF.

The chain joins TRBV14 to TRBJ2-5; perhaps TRBD2 as D (6 bases). CDR3 length: 13 amino acids. V was trimmed by 1 base and J by 4 bases, leaving 7 bases between them. Germline CDR1 SGHDN, CDR2 FVKESK. The CDR3 DNA follows: TGTGCCAGCAGCCAAGGGGAGGCAGAGACCCAGTACTTC. Its protein is CASSQGEAETQYF.

V is TRBV7-2 and J is TRBJ2-7; 14 nucleotides line up with TRBD2. The CDR3 contains 19 residues. The V gene's germline CDR1 is SGHTA and CDR2 FQGNSA. J gave up 4 bases and V 2 bases, and 13 bases lay outside the gene matches. CDR3 protein: CASSLYFGLAGGPEYEQYF. DNA of the CDR3: TGTGCCAGCAGCTTATACTTCGGACTAGCGGGAGGCCCGGAATACGAGCAGTACTTC.

The chain recombines TRBV5-1 with TRBJ2-7; the match to TRBD2 covers 7 bases. Germline V gives CDR1 SGHRS, CDR2 YFSETQ. CDR3 length: 12 amino acids. V shed 1 base and J 10 bases; nucleotides not matched to a gene: 5. CDR3 sequence: CASSLPGGGQYF. The CDR3 nucleotides are TGCGCCAGCAGCTTGCCGGGGGGAGGACAGTACTTC.

The chain links TRBV6-5 to TRBJ2-7, with a weak D call TRBD1 (6 bases). V dropped 2 bases and J dropped 4 bases, with 12 bases sitting between them. The CDR3 covers 14 residues. The V gene's germline CDR1 is MNHEY and CDR2 SVGAGI. CDR3 nucleotide sequence: TGTGCCAGCAGTTACAGAAAGACAGGTTACGAGCAGTACTTC. Translation gives CASSYRKTGYEQYF.

The chain carries TRBV19 and TRBJ1-2, with a tentative D call TRBD1 (5 bases). The germline V gene encodes CDR1 LNHDA and CDR2 SQIVND (reference sequence). This CDR3 has 14 amino acids. V was trimmed by 3 bases and J by 5 bases, leaving 13 bases between them. This CDR3 is CASSIDSARYGYTF. In DNA, the CDR3 is TGTGCCAGTAGTATTGACAGCGCCAGATATGGCTACACCTTC.

To note about this clone: This same CDR3 is encoded by further DNA sequences in the sample. The chain links TRBV27 to TRBJ2-7; D is unresolved. With 4 bases removed from V and 10 bases from J, the gap between germline ends came to 2 bases. The germline CDR1 and CDR2 sequences are MNHEY and SMNVEV (reference sequence). The CDR3 covers 8 residues. CDR3: CASSYQYF. The DNA for the CDR3 is TGTGCCAGCAGTTATCAGTACTTC.

The rearrangement uses TRBV5-1 and TRBJ2-3; 7 bases match TRBD1. From germline, CDR1 is SGHRS and CDR2 YFSETQ. CDR3 length equals 14 residues. J was trimmed by 3 bases and V by 3 bases; bases with no gene match: 4. CDR3 in DNA: TGCGCCAGCAGCTATTGGACAGGTACAGATACGCAGTATTTT. It codes for CASSYWTGTDTQYF.

This chain connects TRBV6-5 to TRBJ2-7; 12 positions match TRBD2. V gave up 6 bases and J gave up 2 bases; unmatched junction bases: 5. This CDR3 region has 15 residues. Germline V gene lookup returns CDR1 MNHEY and CDR2 SVGAGI. This CDR3 reads CASRTLAGGPYEQYF. CDR3 sequence (DNA): TGTGCCAGCAGGACTCTAGCGGGAGGGCCCTACGAGCAGTACTTC.

This clone came up once. Other DNA sequences in the same sample also yield this CDR3. The chain couples TRBV11-2 to TRBJ2-7; 7 bases align to TRBD1. With 3 bases clipped from V and 0 bases from J, the junction kept 2 bases outside the gene matches. CDR1 and CDR2 from the germline V gene are SGHAT and FQNNGV. The CDR3 has 14 residues. CDR3 DNA sequence: TGTGCCAGCAGCTTGACAGGGAACTCCTACGAGCAGTACTTC. Protein sequence: CASSLTGNSYEQYF.

The V and J genes are TRBV11-2 and TRBJ2-1, with TRBD1 identical over 7 bases. The CDR3 spans 15 residues. Looked up from germline, CDR1 is SGHAT and CDR2 is FQNNGV. After removal of 6 bases from V and 4 bases from J, the junction contained 9 bases not matched to a gene. CDR3 sequence: CASRYTGAEYNEQFF. The CDR3 DNA reads as TGTGCCAGCAGGTATACAGGGGCTGAATACAATGAGCAGTTCTTC. The variable domain in full, with the rest retrieved from reference TRBV11-2 and TRBJ2-1, is EAGVAQSPRYKIIEKRQSVAFWCNPISGHATLYWYQQILGQGPKLLIQFQNNGVVDDSQLPKDRFSAERLKGVDSTLKIQPAKLEDSAVYLCASRYTGAEYNEQFFGPGTRLTVL.

V is TRBV25-1 and J is TRBJ1-2; 9 positions agree with TRBD1. Germline trimming cut 1 base from V and 6 bases from J; bases unmatched to any gene: 6. From germline, CDR1 is MGHDK and CDR2 SYGVNS. This CDR3 has 15 residues. The CDR3: CASSESTGGGHGYTF. In DNA form, the CDR3 reads TGTGCCAGCAGTGAATCTACAGGGGGCGGGCATGGCTACACCTTC.

The rearrangement joins TRBV28 to TRBJ1-5, with 10 bases that match TRBD1. This CDR3 is 17 amino acids long. V shed 4 bases, J shed 5 bases, and the junction held 11 bases outside the gene matches. The germline V gene encodes CDR1 MDHEN and CDR2 SYDVKM. For the CDR3, the DNA is TGTGCCAGCAGTTATTCTCTTCGACAGGGGGCTGATCAGCCCCAGCATTTT. Translated: CASSYSLRQGADQPQHF. Together with reference TRBV28 and TRBJ1-5, the CDR3 gives the full variable domain: DVKVTQSSRYLVKRTGEKVFLECVQDMDHENMFWYRQDPGLGLRLIYFSYDVKMKEKGDIPEGYSVSREKKERFSLILESASTNQTSMYLCASSYSLRQGADQPQHFGDGTRLSIL.

On this clone itself: At the DNA level, this CDR3 is encoded by other sequences in the same sample as well. The chain is built from TRBV6-5 and TRBJ2-7, with D possibly TRBD1 on 6 matching bases. Germline assignment: CDR1 MNHEY and CDR2 SVGAGI. V was trimmed by 5 bases and J by 3 bases, leaving 11 bases between them. CDR3 length equals 13 residues. In nucleotides, the CDR3 is TGTGCCAGCAGTAGACGACAGGACTACGAGCAGTACTTC. This encodes CASSRRQDYEQYF.

This sequence joins TRBV5-6 and TRBJ2-5; TRBD1 aligns across 8 bases. Germline V gene data show CDR1 as SGHDT and CDR2 as YYEEEE. The CDR3 is 14 amino acids. V trimming: 5 bases; J trimming: 1 base; junction bases outside the gene matches: 4. The CDR3 sequence is CASSPDRGQETQYF. The DNA of the CDR3 is TGTGCCAGCAGTCCCGACAGGGGCCAAGAGACCCAGTACTTC.

J is TRBJ2-1 and V is TRBV4-2; D is possibly TRBD1 (5 bases). CDR1 is LGHNA, CDR2 YNFKEQ, per germline. V was shortened by 5 bases and J by 5 bases, with 19 bases between the two germline ends. The length of the CDR3 is 16 residues. This CDR3 is CASSYERGQLDNEQFF. CDR3 nucleotides: TGTGCCAGCAGCTATGAAAGGGGCCAACTTGACAATGAGCAGTTCTTC.

Comment on this clone: Other DNA sequences in the sample encode the same CDR3. J is TRBJ2-7 and V is TRBV5-1; 11 nucleotides agree with TRBD2. CDR3 size: 14 residues. Germline V gene sequence: CDR1 SGHRS, CDR2 YFSETQ. The trim removed 3 bases at V and 5 bases at J, leaving 4 bases unmatched. The CDR3 DNA reads as TGCGCCAGCAGCTCCGGACTAGCGGGCGACGAGCAGTACTTC. It specifies CASSSGLAGDEQYF.

This rearrangement joins TRBV18 to TRBJ2-4; 7 positions agree with TRBD2. CDR1 and CDR2 (germline): KGHSH, LQKENI. The CDR3 runs 14 residues. After removal of 6 bases from V and 6 bases from J, the junction contained 8 bases not matched to a gene. The CDR3: CASSPTGGGNIQYF. The CDR3 DNA reads as TGTGCCAGCTCCCCAACCGGCGGGGGAAACATTCAGTACTTC.

The rearrangement joins TRBV4-3 to TRBJ2-2; no definite D call. V was cut by 2 bases and J by 1 base, with 11 bases left in between. The CDR3 loop spans 16 amino acids. The germline V gene has CDR1 LGHNA and CDR2 YSLEER. CDR3 nucleotides: TGCGCCAGCAGCCAAAGCCGGACGGGGAACACCGGGGAGCTGTTTTTT. Translation: CASSQSRTGNTGELFF.